This is a list of T cell receptor beta chains from one sample in a study of cytomegalovirus exposure and HLA in healthy donors. TCRdb's table, derived via immunoSEQ multiplex PCR, lists solely in-frame clones and lacks some. This sample contains about 67,000 clones. Sequenced input: PBMCs. These receptors all stem from a woman aged 40-49 years in good health and CMV-seropositive. The CDR3 runs from the conserved cysteine through the conserved F or W. The D gene is left open where the match is weak.

18,TRBJ2-3,TRBV5-4,TRBD2,TGTGCCACAGTTACGACTAGCGGGAGGGCCCTTAGCACAGATACGCAGTATTTT,CATVTTSGRALSTDTQYF
15,TRBJ2-3,TRBV5-4,.,TGTGCCAGCAGCTTGGAGGGGCAAAACACAGATACGCAGTATTTT,CASSLEGQNTDTQYF
15,TRBJ2-2,TRBV9,.,TGTGCCAGCAGCGTCGACGGGGGTAACACCGGGGAGCTGTTTTTT,CASSVDGGNTGELFF
14,TRBJ2-5,TRBV2,TRBD2,TGTGCCAGCAGTGGGTCTAGCGGGACGGAGACCCAGTACTTC,CASSGSSGTETQYF
14,TRBJ1-2,TRBV28,TRBD1,TGTGCCAGCAGCTCCGGACAGGGGGCTTATGGCTACACCTTC,CASSSGQGAYGYTF
14,TRBJ2-7,TRBV6-5,.,TGTGCCAGCTCCCCAGGAACTAGTTTCTACGAGCAGTACTTC,CASSPGTSFYEQYF
16,TRBJ1-3,TRBV4-1,TRBD1,TGCGCCAGCAGCCAGGTGGGGACAGCCCTTGGAAACACCATATATTTT,CASSQVGTALGNTIYF
18,TRBJ2-1,TRBV7-9,TRBD2,TGTGCCAGCAGCCTCCCTAGCGGAAGTGAGAGCTCCTACAATGAGCAGTTCTTC,CASSLPSGSESSYNEQFF
13,TRBJ1-2,TRBV19,.,TGTGCCAGTACGGAGGGCAGGTTTTATGGCTACACCTTC,CASTEGRFYGYTF
19,TRBJ1-2,TRBV19,.,TGTGCCAGTAGTATAGCCCCCGGGAGTAAGGCGAAACAGTCCTATGGCTACACCTTC,CASSIAPGSKAKQSYGYTF
15,TRBJ1-2,TRBV10-1,.,TGCGCCAGCAGTGGACCTGGATTCTGGAGCTATGGCTACACCTTC,CASSGPGFWSYGYTF
16,TRBJ2-1,TRBV7-3,TRBD2,TGTGCCAGCAGCTTACGGCGGGGGGACTCCTACAATGAGCAGTTCTTC,CASSLRRGDSYNEQFF
14,TRBJ2-5,TRBV28,TRBD2,TGTGCCAGCAGCCCCCCCGGGAGGAGTGAGACCCAGTACTTC,CASSPPGRSETQYF
13,TRBJ2-7,TRBV7-2,.,TGTGCCAGCAGCCAAAACCGGGACAACACACCGTACTTC,CASSQNRDNTPYF
16,TRBJ2-1,TRBV5-1,.,TGCGCCAGCAGCTTGGCCATCGGGATTGACTACAATGAGCAGTTCTTC,CASSLAIGIDYNEQFF
15,TRBJ1-2,TRBV4-3,.,TGCGCCAGCAGCCAACAACAGGGATCCCACTATGGCTACACCTTC,CASSQQQGSHYGYTF
15,TRBJ2-7,TRBV7-2,.,TGTGCCAGCAGCTCGGACTATTCGGCACCCTACGAGCAGTACTTC,CASSSDYSAPYEQYF
15,TRBJ2-5,TRBV6-6,TRBD2,TGTGCCAGCAGACCAGCCGGGACTAGTCCCTGGGAGCAGTACTTC,CASRPAGTSPWEQYF
14,TRBJ1-1,TRBV10-3,.,TGTGCCATCAATCGTGGACAAGAGAACACTGAAGCTTTCTTT,CAINRGQENTEAFF
15,TRBJ1-2,TRBV5-1,.,TGCGCCAGCAGCTCGCGGGGCAGGAACGCAGATGGCTACACCTTC,CASSSRGRNADGYTF
17,TRBJ1-4,TRBV4-3,TRBD1,TGCGCCAGCAGCCTCCGACGACAGGGGCCAACTAATGAAAAACTGTTTTTT,CASSLRRQGPTNEKLFF
19,TRBJ2-7,TRBV18,TRBD2,TGTGCCAGCTCACCTAGATCGGGACTAGCGGACCGTAGCTCCTACGAGCAGTACTTC,CASSPRSGLADRSSYEQYF
14,TRBJ2-3,TRBV5-8,.,TGTGCCAGCAGCTTGGGACATTTAACAGATACGCAGTATTTT,CASSLGHLTDTQYF
13,TRBJ2-5,TRBV30,.,TGTGCCTGGACAGTTCCGCTTAAAGAGACCCAGTACTTC,CAWTVPLKETQYF
14,TRBJ1-1,TRBV11-2,.,TGTGCCAGCAGCGACAGGATCTGGGACACTGAAGCTTTCTTT,CASSDRIWDTEAFF
14,TRBJ2-2,TRBV7-2,.,TGTGCCAGCAGCTTAGTCGCGAACACCGGGGAGCTGTTTTTT,CASSLVANTGELFF
13,TRBJ2-5,TRBV28,.,TGTGCCAGCAGTTCGACAGCCGGGGAGACCCAGTACTTC,CASSSTAGETQYF
18,TRBJ2-3,TRBV11-2,TRBD2,TGTGCCAGCAGCTTACGTACCGGGACTAGCGGGGTGACGGATACGCAGTATTTT,CASSLRTGTSGVTDTQYF
14,TRBJ2-5,TRBV6-1,.,TGTGCCAGCAGTACCGGGACATCTAAAGAGACCCAGTACTTC,CASSTGTSKETQYF
14,TRBJ2-1,TRBV5-1,.,TGCGCCAGCAGCTTGGATAGGGGCGGCAATGAGCAGTTCTTC,CASSLDRGGNEQFF
13,TRBJ1-4,TRBV2,TRBD1,TGTGCCAGCAGTTCGACAGGGGGCAAAGATCTGTTTTTT,CASSSTGGKDLFF
15,TRBJ2-3,TRBV7-2,TRBD1,TGTGCCAGCAGCCCGGGACAGGGGGGCGTAAATACGCAGTATTTT,CASSPGQGGVNTQYF
14,TRBJ2-3,TRBV28,TRBD1,TGTGCCAGCCAAGACAGGGCGGCCACAGATACGCAGTATTTT,CASQDRAATDTQYF
13,TRBJ1-2,TRBV28,.,TGTGCCAGCAAGTTGACGGGGAACTATGGCTACACCTTC,CASKLTGNYGYTF
14,TRBJ1-5,TRBV4-1,.,TGCGCCAGCAGCCAAGAGGCAGGTTATCAGCCCCAGCATTTT,CASSQEAGYQPQHF
13,TRBJ2-3,TRBV5-1,.,TGCGCCAGCAGCACGGGAGTTACAGATACGCAGTATTTT,CASSTGVTDTQYF
13,TRBJ1-1,TRBV29-1,TRBD1,TGCAGCGTTGAACCCCGACAGGGCTTGGCGGCTTTCTTT,CSVEPRQGLAAFF
14,TRBJ2-1,TRBV28,.,TGTGCCAGCAGTTGGCAGGGACTGATCAATGAGCAGTTCTTC,CASSWQGLINEQFF
14,TRBJ2-3,TRBV6-1,TRBD1,TGTGCCAGCAGTGCGAACCGGGACAGAGATACGCAGTATTTT,CASSANRDRDTQYF
12,TRBJ1-2,TRBV2,.,TGTGCCAGTCACTACGGTACCTATGGCTACACCTTC,CASHYGTYGYTF
17,TRBJ2-7,TRBV14,TRBD2,TGTGCCAGCAGCCAGACTAGCGGGCCTTTCTTATCCTACGAGCAGTACTTC,CASSQTSGPFLSYEQYF
18,TRBJ1-1,TRBV21-1,.,TGTGCCAGCAGCATAAGGGTCGTCCTGGGACACTTGAACACTGAAGCTTTCTTT,CASSIRVVLGHLNTEAFF
12,TRBJ1-1,TRBV6-1,.,TGTGCCAGCAGTGAGCCCCTAGTCGAAGCTTTCTTT,CASSEPLVEAFF
13,TRBJ1-2,TRBV4-1,.,TGCGCCAGCAGTCAAGCCATCAACTATGGCTACACCTTC,CASSQAINYGYTF
13,TRBJ1-2,TRBV5-8,TRBD1,TGTGCCAGCAGCTTGGACAGGGGCTATGGCTACACCTTC,CASSLDRGYGYTF
13,TRBJ2-3,TRBV4-3,.,TGCGCCAGCAGCCAGGGCGACACAGATACGCAGTATTTT,CASSQGDTDTQYF
14,TRBJ1-1,TRBV9,.,TGTGCCAGCAGCGTCTATGGGGCGGACACTGAAGCTTTCTTT,CASSVYGADTEAFF
14,TRBJ2-2,TRBV4-3,.,TGCGCCAGCAGCCAAGATCCAGGGACCGGGGAGCTGTTTTTT,CASSQDPGTGELFF
17,TRBJ2-1,TRBV28,TRBD2,TGTGCCAGCAGTTTAGTCCCCACTAGCGGGGGTTACAATGAGCAGTTCTTC,CASSLVPTSGGYNEQFF
16,TRBJ1-1,TRBV28,.,TGTGCCAGCAGTTTATATGAGACAGCCATGAACACTGAAGCTTTCTTT,CASSLYETAMNTEAFF
15,TRBJ2-3,TRBV7-9,TRBD1,TGTGCCAGCAGCCCTTGGGACAGAAGCACAGATACGCAGTATTTT,CASSPWDRSTDTQYF